The clone carrying this TCR beta chain was seen repeatedly, ten times or more. Its antigen is undetermined. These data belong to a study of T cells in Graves' hyperthyroidism and ophthalmopathy. The overall study: Staff took peripheral blood when the initial diagnosis was made, before any treatment began. Broader study findings: Model-based prediction identified ophthalmopathy a median about 7 months prior to its onset.

Amplified TCR beta CDR3 regions came from RNA transcripts. Carried out on the TCR CDR3, a first-round RT-PCR used the HTBI primer set. Each CDR3 protein is one row after TCRdb ran MiXCR on the multiplex PCR reads. The data hold fewer than 110,000 distinct CDR3 sequences, with approximately 15% observed a single time. Subjects aged 18 to 65 presented with newly diagnosed hyperthyroidism of less than 2 months' duration. Diagnoses used clinical symptoms, serum thyroxine and TRAb, thyroid ultrasound and orbital computed tomography. The TCR comes from a woman aged 50 to 65 with Graves' hyperthyroidism. The sequenced sample was blood.

In DNA form, the CDR3 reads TGTGCCAGCAGTCCCGGAACAGGGGTCGGAGGCTACACCTTC. It is translated as CASSPGTGVGGYTF. The chain is built from TRBV27 and TRBJ1-2; 7 bases are shared with TRBD1. V lost 5 bases and J lost 8; bases outside the gene matches: 11. The CDR3 consists of 14 residues. Germline CDR1 is MNHEY and CDR2 is SMNVEV (reference sequence).